This is a list of T cell receptor beta chains from one sample in a study of blood T cell repertoires in COVID-19. The table came from immunoSEQ multiplex PCR; TCRdb's copy has only in-frame clones and leaves some out. In the table there are almost 85,000 clones, about 89% of which are singletons. The sample consisted of PBMCs or T cells enriched from blood (not recorded which). The receptor source for this set is a woman in her forties or fifties with acute COVID-19. CDR3s include the opening cysteine and the closing phenylalanine or tryptophan. The D gene is left open where the match is weak. For some rows the clone size is stated as once, few or many, or as a class when expanded; others skip it.

TGTGCCAGCTCACCCAACAGGGAGCTTTCCTACAATGAGCAGTTCTTC,CASSPNRELSYNEQFF,once,TRBJ2-1,NA,TRBV18
TGTGCCAGCAGCTTGGCGGGAGAAGACGCCGGGGAGCTGTTTTTT,CASSLAGEDAGELFF,few,TRBJ2-2,NA,TRBV5-5
TGTGCCAGCAGTTACGTCGCCGGGACAGGGGACAATGAGCAGTTCTTC,CASSYVAGTGDNEQFF,NA,TRBJ2-1,TRBD1,TRBV6-2/TRBV6-3
TGTGCCTGGAGTGGAAAACAGGGGTTTGAAGAAAAACTGTTTTTT,CAWSGKQGFEEKLFF,NA,TRBJ1-4,TRBD1,TRBV30
TGTGCCAGCAGAACCGGACAGGTACTCTACAATGAGCAGTTCTTC,CASRTGQVLYNEQFF,NA,TRBJ2-1,TRBD1,TRBV27
TGCGCCAGCAGGGCGACAGGGGTGGGCACTGAAGCTTTCTTT,CASRATGVGTEAFF,NA,TRBJ1-1,TRBD1,TRBV10-2
TGTGCCAGCAGCACCCGGACACTCTCCTACGAGCAGTACTTC,CASSTRTLSYEQYF,NA,TRBJ2-7,NA,TRBV13
TGTGCCAGCAGCAAAGTTGGGGCAGAGACATTCTACGAGCAGTACTTC,CASSKVGAETFYEQYF,NA,TRBJ2-7,NA,TRBV21-1
TGTGCCAGCAGCCCTTCCGACGGAGTATTCAGGGCCAACGTCCTGACTTTC,CASSPSDGVFRANVLTF,NA,TRBJ2-6,NA,TRBV4-2
TGTGCCAGCAGTTTTTCGGGGGACAGCTACGAGCAGTACTTC,CASSFSGDSYEQYF,NA,TRBJ2-7,NA,TRBV27
TGTGCCAGCAGTGACAGGTACAATGAGCAGTTCTTC,CASSDRYNEQFF,NA,TRBJ2-1,NA,TRBV12-3/TRBV12-4
TGTGCCAGCAGCCAAGCCTTACTAGCGGGAATATACGAGCAGTACTTC,CASSQALLAGIYEQYF,NA,TRBJ2-7,TRBD2,TRBV14
TGTGCCAGCAGTTACCCAGGGGACATTCAGTACTTC,CASSYPGDIQYF,NA,TRBJ2-4,NA,TRBV6-5
TGTGCCAGCAGCTTACTAGCGGGAGGAAGATACGAGCAGTACTTC,CASSLLAGGRYEQYF,NA,TRBJ2-7,TRBD2,TRBV7-2
TGTGCCAGCAGTTCACAGATGAACACTGAAGCTTTCTTT,CASSSQMNTEAFF,NA,TRBJ1-1,NA,TRBV6-4
TGTGCCTGGCTGGGGGGGGCTAATGAAAAACTGTTTTTT,CAWLGGANEKLFF,NA,TRBJ1-4,NA,TRBV30
TGTGCCAGCAGTTACTCTCAGGGATTTGGCAATCAGCCCCAGCATTTT,CASSYSQGFGNQPQHF,NA,TRBJ1-5,NA,TRBV6-2/TRBV6-3
TGTGCCAGCAGCTGGGAGGAGGGCTACACCTTC,CASSWEEGYTF,NA,TRBJ1-2,NA,TRBV5-6
TGTGCCACCAGTGATCCTAGCACAGATACGCAGTATTTT,CATSDPSTDTQYF,few,TRBJ2-3,NA,TRBV24-1
TGTGCCAGCAGCTTAGGGGCCAGCACTCCTTATGGCTACACCTTC,CASSLGASTPYGYTF,few,TRBJ1-2,NA,TRBV7-3
TGTGCCAGCAGTGAAGGGATCAGGGGGGATGAAAAACTGTTTTTT,CASSEGIRGDEKLFF,NA,TRBJ1-4,TRBD1,TRBV6-1
TGCAGCGTAGAACGGGGACAGCCCTACGAGCAGTACTTC,CSVERGQPYEQYF,NA,TRBJ2-7,TRBD1,TRBV29-1
TGTGCCAGCAGCCAAGACAGGGGAGGCTACACCTTC,CASSQDRGGYTF,NA,TRBJ1-2,NA,TRBV3-1/TRBV3-2
TGTGCCAGCAGCGGGGGGGGGAGTTTAGTGGATACGCAGTATTTT,CASSGGGSLVDTQYF,NA,TRBJ2-3,TRBD2,TRBV28
TGTGCCAGCAGCTTAGATGGCGGCCAAGAGACCCAGTACTTC,CASSLDGGQETQYF,NA,TRBJ2-5,NA,TRBV11-2
TGCGCCAGCAGCCCCCCTAGCGGAGCCTACAATGAGCAGTTCTTC,CASSPPSGAYNEQFF,NA,TRBJ2-1,TRBD2,TRBV5-1
TGCGCCAGCAGCCAAGTCGAAACTAGCGGGGGCTACGAGCAGTACTTC,CASSQVETSGGYEQYF,once,TRBJ2-7,TRBD2,TRBV4-1
TGTGCCAGCAGCTTGGTTCTAGCGGGAGACGTCTACAATGAGCAGTTCTTC,CASSLVLAGDVYNEQFF,NA,TRBJ2-1,TRBD2,TRBV5-5
TGTGCCAGCCCCGACAGGAGCTCCTATAATTCACCCCTCCACTTT,CASPDRSSYNSPLHF,NA,TRBJ1-6,NA,TRBV27
TGCGCCAGCAGCTTAGTAGACTACACAGATACGCAGTATTTT,CASSLVDYTDTQYF,NA,TRBJ2-3,NA,TRBV5-1
TGTGCCAGCAGCTTGGGGCTAGGTGTGACAGATACGCAGTATTTT,CASSLGLGVTDTQYF,NA,TRBJ2-3,NA,TRBV5-4
TGTGCCAGCAGTTCCATCGGGAGTTCCTACGAGCAGTACTTC,CASSSIGSSYEQYF,few,TRBJ2-7,NA,TRBV6-5
TGTGCCAGCAGCAAAGAGGCCGGGACAAACTTTTACGAGCAGTACTTC,CASSKEAGTNFYEQYF,NA,TRBJ2-7,NA,TRBV21-1
TGTGCCAGTAGTACGGGACTAGCGGGAGGGAAGTACAATGAGCAGTTCTTC,CASSTGLAGGKYNEQFF,NA,TRBJ2-1,TRBD2,TRBV19
TGTGCCAGCTCACCACCGGTGGGAGGCTACCAAGAGACCCAGTACTTC,CASSPPVGGYQETQYF,NA,TRBJ2-5,NA,TRBV18
TGTGCCAGCACCCCCTCGGCCGGGTTGGGCTACACCTTC,CASTPSAGLGYTF,few,TRBJ1-2,NA,TRBV11-2
TGCGCCAGCAGCTTGTTAGCGGGAGCTTACGAGCAGTACTTC,CASSLLAGAYEQYF,NA,TRBJ2-7,TRBD2,TRBV5-1